The clone carrying this T cell receptor beta chain was counted once. Its target is unknown. The V and J ends lost 10 bases and 2 bases respectively, with 13 bases between them. The germline V gene encodes CDR1 ENHRY and CDR2 SYGVKD. The CDR3 sequence is 13 residues long. Once extracted for a subset, genomic DNA was divided evenly among several immunoSEQ plates. Assay used: immunoSEQ multiplex PCR; TCRdb lists only in-frame clones, some missing. The sample consists of roughly 2 million clones, approximately 94% of them appearing once. This entry comes from a study of shared clonotypes between healthy human individuals. Study context: Every donor yielded three CD4 naive, three CD4 memory, two CD8 naive and one CD8 memory plate. Study-wide findings and caveats: The study generally estimated greater richness for naive than memory subsets.

The chain has TRBV10-3 and TRBJ2-3; D is possibly TRBD1 (6 bases). The clonotype comes from a man younger than 30 in good health. The sample was naive CD4+ T cells sorted from blood. Indicated subset: CD45RA+ positively selected. CDR3 region: CATKRGYTDTQYF. The CDR3 DNA follows: TGTGCCACCAAGAGGGGGTACACAGATACGCAGTATTTT.